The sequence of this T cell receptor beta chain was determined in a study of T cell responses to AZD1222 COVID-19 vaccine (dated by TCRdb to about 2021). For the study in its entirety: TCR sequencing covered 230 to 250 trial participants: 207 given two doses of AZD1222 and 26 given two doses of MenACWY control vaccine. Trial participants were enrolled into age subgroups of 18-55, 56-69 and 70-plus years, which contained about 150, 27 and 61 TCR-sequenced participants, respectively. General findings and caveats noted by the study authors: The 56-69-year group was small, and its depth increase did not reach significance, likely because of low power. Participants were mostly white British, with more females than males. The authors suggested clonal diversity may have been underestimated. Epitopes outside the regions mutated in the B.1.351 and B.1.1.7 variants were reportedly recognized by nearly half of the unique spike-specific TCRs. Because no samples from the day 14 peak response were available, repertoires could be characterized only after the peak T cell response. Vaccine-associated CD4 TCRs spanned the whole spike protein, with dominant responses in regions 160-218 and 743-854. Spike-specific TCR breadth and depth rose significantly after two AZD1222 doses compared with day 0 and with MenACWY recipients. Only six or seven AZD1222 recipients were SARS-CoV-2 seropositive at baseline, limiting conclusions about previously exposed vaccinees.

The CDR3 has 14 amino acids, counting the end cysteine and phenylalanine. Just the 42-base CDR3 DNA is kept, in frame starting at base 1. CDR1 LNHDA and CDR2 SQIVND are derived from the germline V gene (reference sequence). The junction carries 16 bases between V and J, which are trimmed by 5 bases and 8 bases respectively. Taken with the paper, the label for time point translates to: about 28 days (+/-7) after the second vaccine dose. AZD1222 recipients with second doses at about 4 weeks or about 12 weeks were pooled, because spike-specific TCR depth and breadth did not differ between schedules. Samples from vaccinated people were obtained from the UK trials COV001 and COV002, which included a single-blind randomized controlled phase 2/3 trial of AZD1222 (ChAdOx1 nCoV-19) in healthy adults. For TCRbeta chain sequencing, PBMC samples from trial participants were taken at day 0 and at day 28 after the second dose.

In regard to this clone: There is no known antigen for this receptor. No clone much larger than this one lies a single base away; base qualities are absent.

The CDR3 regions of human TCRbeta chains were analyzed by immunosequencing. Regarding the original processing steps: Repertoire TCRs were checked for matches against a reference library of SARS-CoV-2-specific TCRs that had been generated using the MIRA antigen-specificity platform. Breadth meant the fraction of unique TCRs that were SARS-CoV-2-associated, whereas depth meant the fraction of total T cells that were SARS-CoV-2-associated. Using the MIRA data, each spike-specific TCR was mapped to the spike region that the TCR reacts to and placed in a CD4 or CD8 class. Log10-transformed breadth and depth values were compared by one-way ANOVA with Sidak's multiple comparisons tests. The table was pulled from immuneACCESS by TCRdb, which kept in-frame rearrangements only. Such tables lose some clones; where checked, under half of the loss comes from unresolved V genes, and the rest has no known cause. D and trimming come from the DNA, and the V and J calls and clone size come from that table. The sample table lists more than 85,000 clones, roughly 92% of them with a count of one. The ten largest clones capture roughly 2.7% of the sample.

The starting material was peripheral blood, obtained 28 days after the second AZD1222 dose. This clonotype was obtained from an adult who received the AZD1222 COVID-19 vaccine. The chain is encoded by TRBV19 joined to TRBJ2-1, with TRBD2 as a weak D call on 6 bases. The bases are TGTGCCAGTAGTTTCGGAGGGGCGGTGGATGAGCAGTTCTTC. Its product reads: CASSFGGAVDEQFF.